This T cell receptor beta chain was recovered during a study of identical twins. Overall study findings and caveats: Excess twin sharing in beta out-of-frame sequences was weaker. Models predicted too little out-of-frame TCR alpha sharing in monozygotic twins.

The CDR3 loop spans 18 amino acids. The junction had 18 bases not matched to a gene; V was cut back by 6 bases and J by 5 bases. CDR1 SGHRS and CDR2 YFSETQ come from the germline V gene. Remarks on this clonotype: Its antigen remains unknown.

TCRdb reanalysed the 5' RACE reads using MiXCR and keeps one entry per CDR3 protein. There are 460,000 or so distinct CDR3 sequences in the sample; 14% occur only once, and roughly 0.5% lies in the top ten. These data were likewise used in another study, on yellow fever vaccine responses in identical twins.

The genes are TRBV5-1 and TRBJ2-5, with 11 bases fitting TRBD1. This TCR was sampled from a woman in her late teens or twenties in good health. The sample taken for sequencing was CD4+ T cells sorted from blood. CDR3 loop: CASTLASPGTGGRETQYF. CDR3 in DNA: TGCGCCAGCACCCTAGCCAGCCCCGGGACAGGGGGTCGGGAGACCCAGTACTTC.